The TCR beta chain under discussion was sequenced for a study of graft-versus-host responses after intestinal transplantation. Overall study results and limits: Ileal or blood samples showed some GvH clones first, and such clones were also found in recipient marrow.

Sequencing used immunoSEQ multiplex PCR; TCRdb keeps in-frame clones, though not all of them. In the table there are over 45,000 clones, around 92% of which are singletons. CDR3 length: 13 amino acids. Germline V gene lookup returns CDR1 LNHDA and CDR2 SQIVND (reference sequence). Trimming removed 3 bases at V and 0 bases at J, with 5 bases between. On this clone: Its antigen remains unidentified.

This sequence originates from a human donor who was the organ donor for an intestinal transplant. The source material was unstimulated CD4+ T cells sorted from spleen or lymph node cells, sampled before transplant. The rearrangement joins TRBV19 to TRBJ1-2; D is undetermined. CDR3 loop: CASSIRANYGYTF. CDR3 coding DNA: TGTGCCAGTAGTATTAGAGCTAACTATGGCTACACCTTC.